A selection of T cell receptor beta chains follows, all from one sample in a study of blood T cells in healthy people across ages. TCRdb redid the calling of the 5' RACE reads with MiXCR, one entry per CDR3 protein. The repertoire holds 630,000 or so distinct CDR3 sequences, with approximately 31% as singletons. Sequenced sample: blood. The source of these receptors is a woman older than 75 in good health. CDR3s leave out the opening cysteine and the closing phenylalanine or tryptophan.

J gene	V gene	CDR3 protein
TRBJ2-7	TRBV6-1	ASSEGYSISYEQY
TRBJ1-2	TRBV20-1	SASSPLYGYT
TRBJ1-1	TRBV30	AWSVRARTEAF
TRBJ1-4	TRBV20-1	SAQGRTREKLF
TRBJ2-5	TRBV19	ASRSSGRVYDEQY
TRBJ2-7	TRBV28	ASSLGGTDAYEQY
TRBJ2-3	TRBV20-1	SADRLADTQY
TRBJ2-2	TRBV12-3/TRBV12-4	ASKGLSESGELF
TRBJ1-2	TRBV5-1	ASSYLQGDYGYT
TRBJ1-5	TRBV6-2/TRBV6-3	ASTRRGGWFSNQPQH
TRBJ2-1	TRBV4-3	ASSQQATSGGGNEQF
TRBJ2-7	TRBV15	ATSRDRAGKEQY
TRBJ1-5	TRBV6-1	ASATGEYSNQPQH
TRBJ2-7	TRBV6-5	ASKSLHSYEQY
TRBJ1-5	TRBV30	AWSGGVNQPQH
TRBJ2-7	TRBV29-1	SVLQGSGSYEQY
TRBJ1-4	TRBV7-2	ASSFPGATNEKLF
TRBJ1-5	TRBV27	ATSTGMNSNQPQH
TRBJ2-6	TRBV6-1	ASSERRDRLPGANVLT
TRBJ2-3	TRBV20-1	SATELGLTDTQY
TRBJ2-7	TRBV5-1	ASSRRGGGADEQY
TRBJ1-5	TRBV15	ATSIQRYSNQPQH
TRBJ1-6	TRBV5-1	ASSPGGANSPLH
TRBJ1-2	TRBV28	ASNDFRDRGHT
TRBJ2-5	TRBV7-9	ASIPAGGVTQY
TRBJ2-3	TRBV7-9	ASSSRDFDHTDTQY
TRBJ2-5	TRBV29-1	SVALGQALGETQY
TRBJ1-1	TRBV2	ASRKGVTNTEAF
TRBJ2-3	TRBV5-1	ASSKSTGTQY
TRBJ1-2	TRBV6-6	ASTKGAGGEYGYT
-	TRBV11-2	TSSTTTGGGEQY
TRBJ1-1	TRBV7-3	ASSPPGRGGTEAF
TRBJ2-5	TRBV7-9	ASSSVLAAETQY